Presented here are 24 T cell receptor beta chains from one specimen sequenced in a study of radiotherapy plus CTLA-4 blockade in lung cancer. TCRdb keeps only in-frame clones here, not all; method: immunoSEQ multiplex PCR. Of about 95,000 clones in the sample, about 83% were seen once. Sequencing was performed on peripheral blood, taken from a patient treated with radiotherapy plus ipilimumab. The receptor source for this set is a human donor with non-small cell lung cancer who had stable disease on radiotherapy plus ipilimumab.

This clone was seen only once. This CDR3 is also generated by other DNA sequences in the sample. The V and J genes are TRBV13 and TRBJ2-5, with 7 bases that match TRBD1. The junction had 3 bases not matched to a gene; V was cut back by 3 bases and J by 5 bases. The CDR3 consists of 13 residues. Germline CDR1 PRHDT, CDR2 FYEKMQ (reference sequence). The CDR3 bases are TGTGCCAGCAGCTTTTACAGGGGTGAGACCCAGTACTTC. This encodes CASSFYRGETQYF.

The table lists this clone with a few counts. V usage is TRBV7-9 and J usage is TRBJ1-5; 7 positions match TRBD1. Germline values: CDR1 SEHNR, CDR2 FQNEAQ (reference sequence). V dropped 3 bases and J dropped 5; count of bases not matched to a gene: 1. The CDR3 is 13 amino acids. In DNA, the CDR3 is TGTGCCAGCAGCTTTACAGGGGATCAGCCCCAGCATTTT. This sequence encodes CASSFTGDQPQHF.

This chain connects TRBV7-2 to TRBJ2-2; D gene unclear. The CDR3 extends over 13 amino acids. V was cut by 5 bases and J by 3 bases, with 7 bases left in between. The germline V gene encodes CDR1 SGHTA and CDR2 FQGNSA. This chain's CDR3 is CASSPTYTGELFF. The DNA of the CDR3 is TGTGCCAGCAGCCCGACCTACACCGGGGAGCTGTTTTTT.

The V call is TRBV29-1, the J call TRBJ1-1, with D perhaps matching TRBD1 (5 bases). Germline V gene lookup returns CDR1 SQVTM and CDR2 ANQGSEA. CDR3 length: 15 residues. Deletions cut 4 bases from V and 3 bases from J, with 18 bases between. The CDR3 region is CSVVWGGDSHTEAFF. In nucleotides, the CDR3 is TGCAGCGTTGTCTGGGGGGGTGACAGTCACACTGAAGCTTTCTTT.

This chain joins TRBV13 and TRBJ1-3; D is uncertain. The CDR3 has 12 residues. Germline lookup yields CDR1 PRHDT and CDR2 FYEKMQ (reference sequence). Trimming took off 4 bases at V and 9 bases at J, with 10 bases between the two ends. Here the CDR3 DNA reads TGTGCCAGCAGCTCAAGGGCTGGCACCATATATTTT. Its protein product is CASSSRAGTIYF.

This chain joins TRBV5-8 and TRBJ1-2; the match to TRBD1 covers 10 bases. J was trimmed by 8 bases and V by 4 bases; bases with no gene match: 8. Per germline, CDR1 SGHTS and CDR2 YDEGEE. The CDR3 has 14 amino acids. Here the CDR3 reads CASSKRQGALGYTF. The CDR3, as DNA: TGTGCCAGCAGCAAACGACAGGGGGCATTAGGCTACACCTTC.

V is TRBV10-2 and J is TRBJ2-5; 9 nucleotides agree with TRBD1. The CDR3 sequence is 16 residues long. Trimming removed 4 bases from V and 5 bases from J; junction bases left unmatched: 11. In germline, CDR1 is WSHSY, CDR2 SAAADI. The CDR3 DNA reads TGCGCCAGCAGTGTGGGAGGACAGGGGACCCGGGAGACCCAGTACTTC. Amino acid sequence: CASSVGGQGTRETQYF.

This clone has only a few counts. The V gene is TRBV11-2, the J gene TRBJ1-2, with 8 bases aligning to TRBD1. In germline, CDR1 is SGHAT, CDR2 FQNNGV. The V segment lost 4 bases and the J segment 8 bases; nucleotides outside the gene matches: 6. The CDR3 totals 13 residues. The CDR3 loop reads CASSSGQGLGYTF. CDR3 DNA sequence: TGTGCCAGCAGCTCCGGACAGGGTTTAGGCTACACCTTC.

The chain has TRBV27 and TRBJ2-4, with a weak D call TRBD2 (5 bases). Germline assignment: CDR1 MNHEY and CDR2 SMNVEV (reference sequence). This CDR3 spans 13 amino acids. Trimming stripped 5 bases from V and 6 bases from J, with 11 bases between. The CDR3: CASSRERANIQYF. The CDR3 coding sequence is TGTGCCAGCAGTAGGGAGAGGGCAAACATTCAGTACTTC.

The chain employs TRBV5-1 and TRBJ2-3, with a possible D match to TRBD2 (5 bases). The V gene's germline CDR1 is SGHRS and CDR2 YFSETQ. Trimming cost V 1 base and J 2 bases, with 11 bases left between them. CDR3 length: 15 amino acids. The CDR3 sequence is CASSLPGNPTDTQYF. CDR3 bases: TGCGCCAGCAGCTTGCCCGGGAACCCCACAGATACGCAGTATTTT.

The chain uses TRBV5-1 and TRBJ2-5; D perhaps matches TRBD1 (6 bases). CDR1 SGHRS and CDR2 YFSETQ come from the germline V gene. The CDR3 length is 15 residues. Trimming shortened V by 0 bases and J by 5 bases, and 14 bases separated the two germline ends. The CDR3 DNA follows: TGCGCCAGCAGCTTGGCGCCAGGGGTGATTGAGACCCAGTACTTC. It encodes CASSLAPGVIETQYF.

The chain carries TRBV19 and TRBJ1-5, with 7 bases aligning to TRBD1. Per the germline V gene, CDR1 is LNHDA and CDR2 is SQIVND (reference sequence). Trimming took 4 bases from V and 0 from J; bases not matched to a gene: 6. The CDR3 extends over 16 amino acids. The CDR3 nucleotides read TGTGCCAGTAGTAAACGAGGGGGCTATAGCAATCAGCCCCAGCATTTT. Encoded protein: CASSKRGGYSNQPQHF. The whole variable domain, remainder taken from reference TRBV19 and TRBJ1-5, is DGGITQSPKYLFRKEGQNVTLSCEQNLNHDAMYWYRQDPGQGLRLIYYSQIVNDFQKGDIAEGYSVSREKKESFPLTVTSAQKNPTAFYLCASSKRGGYSNQPQHFGDGTRLSIL.

Remarks on this clone: This CDR3 is also generated by other DNA sequences in the sample. V and J are TRBV28 and TRBJ1-2; weak D call: TRBD1 (5 bases). The CDR3 length is 12 residues. Germline values: CDR1 MDHEN, CDR2 SYDVKM. Trimming shortened V by 8 bases and J by 0 bases, and 7 bases separated the two germline ends. The CDR3 spells CASRGSNYGYTF. CDR3 DNA: TGTGCCAGCCGGGGCTCTAACTATGGCTACACCTTC.

The chain recombines TRBV9 with TRBJ1-2, with D possibly matching TRBD1 (6 bases). Germline values: CDR1 SGDLS, CDR2 YYNGEE. CDR3 length: 16 residues. V lost 0 bases and J 8 bases, leaving 20 bases between the germline ends. This chain's CDR3 is CASSVGGGGEGLGYTF. The CDR3 coding sequence is TGTGCCAGCAGCGTAGGAGGGGGGGGAGAGGGACTCGGCTACACCTTC.

V usage is TRBV19 and J usage is TRBJ1-6; a weak D match, TRBD1 (5 bases). This CDR3 comprises 13 residues. Trimming removed 3 bases at V and 11 bases at J, with 11 bases between. CDR1 and CDR2 from the germline V gene are LNHDA and SQIVND (reference sequence). CDR3 in amino acids: CASSMVGGTPLHF. CDR3 bases: TGTGCCAGTAGTATGGTGGGGGGGACACCCCTCCACTTT.

This chain connects TRBV6-6 to TRBJ2-3, with 7 bases aligning to TRBD2. The CDR3 totals 14 residues. The trim removed 7 bases at V and 2 bases at J, leaving 6 bases unmatched. Germline CDR1 MNHNY, CDR2 SVGAGI (reference sequence). The DNA for the CDR3 is TGTGCCAGCACCGTGGGACTAATCACAGATACGCAGTATTTT. It specifies CASTVGLITDTQYF.

The chain carries TRBV28 and TRBJ2-1, with D hard to call. Trimming took off 3 bases at V and 0 bases at J, with 9 bases between the two ends. The CDR3 covers 15 residues. Germline V gives CDR1 MDHEN, CDR2 SYDVKM. The CDR3 DNA sequence: TGTGCCAGCAGTTTCTCGAAAGGCTCCTACAATGAGCAGTTCTTC. Translating gives CASSFSKGSYNEQFF. The complete variable domain, with remaining parts taken from reference TRBV28 and TRBJ2-1, reads DVKVTQSSRYLVKRTGEKVFLECVQDMDHENMFWYRQDPGLGLRLIYFSYDVKMKEKGDIPEGYSVSREKKERFSLILESASTNQTSMYLCASSFSKGSYNEQFFGPGTRLTVL.

This clone was counted only a few times. V is TRBV6-1 and J is TRBJ1-4; no clear D gene. Germline V gene lookup returns CDR1 MNHNS and CDR2 SASEGT. This CDR3 has 16 amino acids. Trimming took 0 bases from V and 3 from J, leaving 11 bases between them. The CDR3: CASSEALAAANEKLFF. The CDR3, as DNA: TGTGCCAGCAGTGAAGCGCTTGCCGCAGCTAATGAAAAACTGTTTTTT.

The V call is TRBV28, the J call TRBJ2-2; D is perhaps TRBD2 (5 bases). The ends were cut back, 3 bases at V and 6 bases at J, with 11 bases in the middle. This CDR3 region has 14 residues. Germline V gene sequence: CDR1 MDHEN, CDR2 SYDVKM. CDR3 DNA: TGTGCCAGCAGTTTCTCACAGCGGTCCGGGGAGCTGTTTTTT. It encodes CASSFSQRSGELFF.

About this clone itself: Other nucleotide sequences in the sample specify the same CDR3. The genes are TRBV19 and TRBJ1-5; 8 positions agree with TRBD1. CDR3 length: 16 amino acids. The V gene's germline CDR1 is LNHDA and CDR2 SQIVND (reference sequence). With 3 bases clipped from V and 4 bases from J, the junction kept 8 bases outside the gene matches. CDR3 protein: CASSIDNRGGNQPQHF. CDR3 DNA sequence: TGTGCCAGTAGTATCGATAACAGGGGGGGGAATCAGCCCCAGCATTTT.

The V gene is TRBV6-5, the J gene TRBJ2-7, with D hard to call. CDR1 is MNHEY, CDR2 SVGAGI, per germline. The CDR3 loop spans 14 amino acids. Trimming shortened V by 2 bases and J by 3 bases, and 11 bases separated the two germline ends. This chain's CDR3 is CASSYGRTNYEQYF. The CDR3 coding sequence is TGTGCCAGCAGTTACGGCAGGACGAACTACGAGCAGTACTTC.

The chain couples TRBV11-2 to TRBJ2-1; D is unresolved. The CDR3 runs to 12 residues. V was clipped by 3 bases and J by 15 bases, with 15 bases between them. The germline V gene has CDR1 SGHAT and CDR2 FQNNGV. The CDR3 DNA is TGTGCCAGCAGCTTTCCCCTCTCGAAGCGGTTCTTC. Translating gives CASSFPLSKRFF.

The V call is TRBV10-2, the J call TRBJ1-2; no clear D. The CDR3 totals 14 residues. Germline CDR1 WSHSY, CDR2 SAAADI. Trimming took 2 bases from V and 8 from J, leaving 15 bases between them. The CDR3 is CASSERAGGDGYTF. CDR3 coding DNA: TGCGCCAGCAGTGAGCGGGCAGGCGGTGACGGCTACACCTTC.

This chain uses TRBV5-1 with TRBJ2-3, with D unclear. There are 15 residues in the CDR3. Trimming took off 0 bases at V and 2 bases at J, with 10 bases between the two ends. CDR1 and CDR2 (germline): SGHRS, YFSETQ. CDR3 DNA: TGCGCCAGCAGCTTGGACAGCCCATTCACAGATACGCAGTATTTT. This translates into CASSLDSPFTDTQYF.